This TCR beta chain was obtained from a study of tumor-infiltrating lymphocytes in primary liver carcinoma. Joint extraction of RNA and DNA used roughly 18-34 mg of bulk tissue that was unsorted. Patients were treatment-naive with chronic HBV infection. A primer matching the constant region was used to make TCR beta cDNA from 500 to 650 ng of total RNA. For TCR beta, libraries were produced by three nested multiplex PCR rounds using slightly modified ARM-PCR. PCR rounds one and two used TRBV1-TRBV30 forward primers with a C-beta reverse primer for around 11 cycles each. TCRdb reanalysed the multiplex PCR reads using MiXCR and keeps one entry per CDR3 protein. The sample consists of 110,000 or so distinct CDR3 sequences, about four fifths of them appearing once. V was trimmed by 9 bases and J by 1 base, leaving 13 bases between them. Looked up from germline, CDR1 is WSHSY and CDR2 is SAAADI. The CDR3 has 13 amino acids.

Findings and caveats of the study: Merely about 8-24% of top clones occurred in all five tumor regions.

In regard to this clonotype: The antigen remains unidentified.

Specimen: liver tumor tissue from sampling region 3. Subset described: tumor region T3, left-lateral pole. V is TRBV10-2 and J is TRBJ2-7; D is possibly TRBD2 (6 bases). This TCR was recovered from a man between 40 and 49 years old with primary liver carcinoma and hepatitis B virus infection. The CDR3 reads CARTRGVSYEQYF. As DNA, the CDR3 is TGCGCCAGGACGCGGGGCGTATCCTACGAGCAGTACTTC.